The rows below give T cell receptor beta chains drawn from one sample of a study of cytomegalovirus exposure and HLA in healthy donors. The data were produced by immunoSEQ multiplex PCR, yet TCRdb's version contains in-frame clones alone and is incomplete. Altogether 150,000 to 200,000 clones are present, 60% to 80% being singletons, with the ten largest covering around 2.5%. What was sequenced was PBMCs. The receptors were sampled from a middle-aged woman in good health and CMV-seropositive. Each CDR3 is given with its conserved first and last residue. D genes are given only for firm matches. Part of the rows lack a size; the others show once, few, many or a class for expanded clones.

TRBD2,TRBV19,TRBJ2-2,once,CASSDPTSGSGGELFF,TGTGCCAGTTCCGACCCGACTAGCGGGAGCGGCGGGGAGCTGTTTTTT
NA,TRBV21-1,TRBJ1-1,NA,CASSKEGDSLTEAFF,TGTGCCAGCAGCAAAGAAGGGGACAGTCTCACTGAAGCTTTCTTT
TRBD2,TRBV10-3,TRBJ2-7,NA,CAISKIAGGTYEQYF,TGTGCCATCAGTAAAATAGCGGGAGGGACCTACGAGCAGTACTTC
NA,TRBV28,TRBJ2-1,NA,CASSPGQSPWEQFF,TGTGCCAGCAGTCCGGGACAATCTCCCTGGGAGCAGTTCTTC
TRBD2,TRBV7-9,TRBJ2-1,few,CASSGLAGTNNEQFF,TGTGCCAGCAGCGGACTAGCGGGAACGAACAATGAGCAGTTCTTC
TRBD1,TRBV7-9,TRBJ1-1,NA,CSSSLGTGLETEAFF,TGTTCCAGCAGCTTAGGGACAGGGCTAGAGACTGAAGCTTTCTTT
NA,TRBV7-9,TRBJ2-7,NA,CASSLVGAEQYF,TGTGCCAGCAGCTTAGTAGGGGCCGAGCAGTACTTC
NA,TRBV12-2,TRBJ2-3,NA,CASRLDYVFTDTQYF,TGTGCAAGTCGCTTAGACTACGTCTTCACAGATACGCAGTATTTT
NA,TRBV29-1,TRBJ1-2,NA,CSVDFITGGYTF,TGCAGCGTTGATTTTATTACGGGTGGCTACACCTTC
NA,TRBV7-9,TRBJ1-1,NA,CASSRLDMNTEAFF,TGTGCCAGCAGCCGCCTGGACATGAACACTGAAGCTTTCTTT